This is a list of T cell receptor beta chains from one sample in a study of Graves' ophthalmopathy and Graves' hyperthyroidism. MiXCR, run by TCRdb on the multiplex PCR reads, gives a single entry per CDR3 protein. This table has 450,000 to 600,000 distinct CDR3 sequences, 35% to 40% appearing once. The sample taken for sequencing was peripheral blood or thyroid tissue (not recorded which). Every receptor here comes from an adult man with Graves' hyperthyroidism. The CDR3 runs from the conserved cysteine through the conserved F or W. A D gene is named only where the DNA matches it firmly. Size tells how often a clone was seen (once, few, many) or the class of an expanded clone, and some rows leave it out.

D gene: NA
CDR3 length: 15
V gene: TRBV5-1
clone size: many
J gene: TRBJ2-2
CDR3 protein: CASNSGLRNTGELFF
CDR3 DNA: TGCGCCAGCAATTCCGGACTCCGCAACACCGGGGAGCTGTTTTTT

D gene: NA
CDR3 length: 13
V gene: TRBV6-5
clone size: NA
J gene: TRBJ2-7
CDR3 protein: CASSLNVIYEQYF
CDR3 DNA: TGTGCCAGCAGTTTAAATGTTATCTACGAGCAGTACTTC

D gene: TRBD1
CDR3 length: 16
V gene: TRBV27
clone size: few
J gene: TRBJ2-7
CDR3 protein: CASSTPSRDSSYEQYF
CDR3 DNA: TGTGCCAGCAGTACCCCATCCCGGGACAGCTCCTATGAGCAGTACTTC

D gene: NA
CDR3 length: 15
V gene: TRBV24-1
clone size: NA
J gene: TRBJ2-2
CDR3 protein: CATSEPLDNAGGLFF
CDR3 DNA: TGTGCCACCAGTGAACCCCTCGACAATGCCGGGGGGCTGTTTTTT

D gene: NA
CDR3 length: 14
V gene: TRBV5-1
clone size: few
J gene: TRBJ1-3
CDR3 protein: CASRAGAPGNTIYF
CDR3 DNA: TGCGCCAGCAGAGCAGGGGCACCTGGAAACACCATATATTTT

D gene: NA
CDR3 length: 16
V gene: TRBV19
clone size: few
J gene: TRBJ1-1
CDR3 protein: CASNKTPWGVGTEAFF
CDR3 DNA: TGTGCCAGTAATAAGACCCCGTGGGGGGTCGGCACTGAAGCTTTCTTT

D gene: NA
CDR3 length: 15
V gene: TRBV19
clone size: many
J gene: TRBJ2-7
CDR3 protein: CASSIETGKTYEQYF
CDR3 DNA: TGTGCCAGTAGTATTGAGACCGGGAAGACCTACGAGCAGTACTTC

D gene: NA
CDR3 length: 11
V gene: TRBV2
clone size: many
J gene: TRBJ1-2
CDR3 protein: CASRDTVFYTF
CDR3 DNA: TGTGCCAGCCGGGATACAGTGTTCTACACCTTC

D gene: TRBD2
CDR3 length: 16
V gene: TRBV10-3
clone size: many
J gene: TRBJ2-7
CDR3 protein: CAISEDTSGISYEQYF
CDR3 DNA: TGTGCCATCAGTGAGGATACAAGCGGGATCTCCTACGAGCAGTACTTC

D gene: NA
CDR3 length: 12
V gene: TRBV10-3
clone size: NA
J gene: TRBJ1-2
CDR3 protein: CAISGSVYGYTF
CDR3 DNA: TGTGCCATCAGTGGGTCTGTCTATGGCTACACCTTC

D gene: TRBD1
CDR3 length: 16
V gene: TRBV14
clone size: once
J gene: TRBJ1-4
CDR3 protein: CANSPWYRGANEKLFF
CDR3 DNA: TGTGCCAACAGCCCTTGGTACAGGGGCGCAAATGAAAAACTGTTTTTT

D gene: NA
CDR3 length: 12
V gene: TRBV18
clone size: many
J gene: TRBJ1-2
CDR3 protein: CASSQDGGRYTF
CDR3 DNA: TGTGCCAGCTCACAAGACGGGGGACGGTACACCTTC

D gene: NA
CDR3 length: 13
V gene: TRBV2
clone size: many
J gene: TRBJ2-2
CDR3 protein: CASSDSGFGELFF
CDR3 DNA: TGTGCCAGCAGTGATTCGGGTTTCGGGGAGCTGTTTTTT

D gene: NA
CDR3 length: 13
V gene: TRBV5-5
clone size: NA
J gene: TRBJ1-5
CDR3 protein: CASSPGWGQPQHF
CDR3 DNA: TGTGCCAGCAGTCCGGGGTGGGGGCAGCCCCAGCATTTT

D gene: TRBD1
CDR3 length: 14
V gene: TRBV15
clone size: NA
J gene: TRBJ2-7
CDR3 protein: CATSSLGQGYEQYF
CDR3 DNA: TGTGCCACCAGCAGTTTAGGACAGGGGTACGAGCAGTACTTC

D gene: TRBD1
CDR3 length: 15
V gene: TRBV25-1
clone size: NA
J gene: TRBJ1-2
CDR3 protein: CAIAWPVTGGYGYTF
CDR3 DNA: TGTGCTATCGCTTGGCCAGTAACAGGGGGCTATGGCTACACCTTC

D gene: TRBD1
CDR3 length: 13
V gene: TRBV3-1
clone size: many
J gene: TRBJ1-2
CDR3 protein: CASSRGTGYGYTF
CDR3 DNA: TGTGCCAGCAGCCGAGGGACAGGCTATGGCTACACCTTC

D gene: NA
CDR3 length: 15
V gene: TRBV20-1
clone size: many
J gene: TRBJ1-2
CDR3 protein: CSARPWTKDDYGYTF
CDR3 DNA: TGCAGTGCCCGACCCTGGACAAAAGACGACTATGGCTACACCTTC

D gene: TRBD1
CDR3 length: 14
V gene: TRBV10-3
clone size: NA
J gene: TRBJ2-1
CDR3 protein: CASSDWDRYNEQFF
CDR3 DNA: TGTGCCAGCAGTGACTGGGACAGATACAATGAGCAGTTCTTC

D gene: NA
CDR3 length: 14
V gene: TRBV7-8
clone size: many
J gene: TRBJ1-6
CDR3 protein: CASSLEVYNSPLHF
CDR3 DNA: TGTGCCAGCAGCTTAGAAGTCTATAATTCACCCCTCCACTTT

D gene: NA
CDR3 length: 14
V gene: TRBV7-2
clone size: once
J gene: TRBJ1-2
CDR3 protein: CASSLGGGDDGYTF
CDR3 DNA: TGTGCCAGCAGCTTAGGAGGGGGTGATGACGGCTACACCTTC

D gene: TRBD1
CDR3 length: 13
V gene: TRBV3-1
clone size: few
J gene: TRBJ2-7
CDR3 protein: CASSGGQVYEQYF
CDR3 DNA: TGTGCCAGCAGCGGTGGACAGGTCTACGAGCAGTACTTC

D gene: NA
CDR3 length: 16
V gene: TRBV19
clone size: many
J gene: TRBJ2-7
CDR3 protein: CASSPTHGTGSYEQYF
CDR3 DNA: TGTGCCAGTAGTCCCACTCACGGGACGGGCTCCTACGAGCAGTACTTC

D gene: NA
CDR3 length: 15
V gene: TRBV6-6
clone size: NA
J gene: TRBJ2-7
CDR3 protein: CASSSLLREFYEQYF
CDR3 DNA: TGTGCCAGCAGTTCTCTCCTGCGGGAATTCTACGAGCAGTACTTC

D gene: TRBD2
CDR3 length: 12
V gene: TRBV24-1
clone size: NA
J gene: TRBJ2-5
CDR3 protein: CATSGVGETQYF
CDR3 DNA: TGTGCCACTAGCGGGGTCGGGGAGACCCAGTACTTC

D gene: TRBD1
CDR3 length: 14
V gene: TRBV29-1
clone size: few
J gene: TRBJ2-7
CDR3 protein: CSVETPGQTYEQYF
CDR3 DNA: TGCAGCGTTGAAACTCCGGGACAGACCTACGAGCAGTACTTC

D gene: TRBD2
CDR3 length: 14
V gene: TRBV5-4
clone size: few
J gene: TRBJ2-5
CDR3 protein: CASSSVGRQETQYF
CDR3 DNA: TGTGCCAGCAGTTCCGTCGGGAGGCAAGAGACCCAGTACTTC

D gene: NA
CDR3 length: 15
V gene: TRBV12-3/TRBV12-4
clone size: many
J gene: TRBJ1-2
CDR3 protein: CASSFGRSSIGGYTF
CDR3 DNA: TGTGCCAGCAGTTTCGGACGGAGTTCGATTGGTGGCTACACCTTC

D gene: NA
CDR3 length: 14
V gene: TRBV15
clone size: NA
J gene: TRBJ2-5
CDR3 protein: CATSERTGQETQYF
CDR3 DNA: TGTGCCACCAGCGAACGGACGGGACAAGAGACCCAGTACTTC

D gene: TRBD1
CDR3 length: 15
V gene: TRBV5-1
clone size: NA
J gene: TRBJ2-2
CDR3 protein: CASSLATGRTGELFF
CDR3 DNA: TGCGCCAGCAGCTTGGCGACAGGGCGCACCGGGGAGCTGTTTTTT

D gene: NA
CDR3 length: 14
V gene: TRBV20-1
clone size: few
J gene: TRBJ2-1
CDR3 protein: CSAKDLRVDNEQFF
CDR3 DNA: TGCAGTGCAAAGGACCTACGGGTTGACAATGAGCAGTTCTTC

D gene: NA
CDR3 length: 13
V gene: TRBV21-1
clone size: NA
J gene: TRBJ2-7
CDR3 protein: CASRQMGNNEQYF
CDR3 DNA: TGTGCCAGCAGACAAATGGGAAACAATGAGCAGTACTTC

D gene: TRBD1
CDR3 length: 14
V gene: TRBV29-1
clone size: NA
J gene: TRBJ2-7
CDR3 protein: CSVARDRGRGEQYF
CDR3 DNA: TGCAGCGTCGCCCGGGACAGGGGGCGAGGCGAGCAGTACTTC

D gene: TRBD1
CDR3 length: 15
V gene: TRBV10-3
clone size: once
J gene: TRBJ2-2
CDR3 protein: CAISNPATGAGELFF
CDR3 DNA: TGTGCCATCAGTAACCCCGCGACAGGGGCCGGGGAGCTGTTTTTT

D gene: NA
CDR3 length: 13
V gene: TRBV27
clone size: few
J gene: TRBJ2-7
CDR3 protein: CASSLSIRGLEYF
CDR3 DNA: TGTGCCAGCAGTTTATCGATAAGAGGGCTTGAGTACTTC

D gene: TRBD2
CDR3 length: 12
V gene: TRBV7-9
clone size: NA
J gene: TRBJ2-5
CDR3 protein: CASSLTSGGANF
CDR3 DNA: TGTGCCAGCAGCCTAACTAGCGGGGGGGCTAACTTC

D gene: TRBD1
CDR3 length: 14
V gene: TRBV10-3
clone size: NA
J gene: TRBJ1-5
CDR3 protein: CAISSTGGNQPQHF
CDR3 DNA: TGTGCCATCAGTTCGACAGGGGGCAATCAGCCCCAGCATTTT

D gene: TRBD1
CDR3 length: 16
V gene: TRBV7-2
clone size: NA
J gene: TRBJ1-4
CDR3 protein: CASTVGTGATNEKLFF
CDR3 DNA: TGTGCCAGCACGGTTGGGACAGGGGCAACTAATGAAAAACTGTTTTTT

D gene: NA
CDR3 length: 13
V gene: TRBV3-1
clone size: few
J gene: TRBJ1-1
CDR3 protein: CASSQERWGLAFF
CDR3 DNA: TGTGCCAGCAGCCAAGAGAGGTGGGGGTTAGCTTTCTTT

D gene: NA
CDR3 length: 15
V gene: TRBV20-1
clone size: NA
J gene: TRBJ2-7
CDR3 protein: CSASRGSSSYNEQYF
CDR3 DNA: TGCAGTGCTAGCCGGGGCAGCAGCTCCTACAATGAGCAGTACTTC

D gene: NA
CDR3 length: 14
V gene: TRBV7-9
clone size: NA
J gene: TRBJ2-3
CDR3 protein: CASSLTTGSDTQYF
CDR3 DNA: TGTGCCAGCAGCTTAACCACAGGGTCGGATACGCAGTATTTT

D gene: NA
CDR3 length: 14
V gene: TRBV19
clone size: few
J gene: TRBJ2-7
CDR3 protein: CASAPGHGVYEQYF
CDR3 DNA: TGTGCCAGCGCACCGGGACACGGGGTCTACGAGCAGTACTTC

D gene: TRBD1
CDR3 length: 16
V gene: TRBV29-1
clone size: many
J gene: TRBJ1-2
CDR3 protein: CSVGRGLRTGVHGYTF
CDR3 DNA: TGCAGCGTTGGAAGGGGCCTCCGGACAGGGGTACATGGCTACACCTTC

D gene: TRBD2
CDR3 length: 13
V gene: TRBV7-6
clone size: many
J gene: TRBJ2-7
CDR3 protein: CASSLIWGGEQYF
CDR3 DNA: TGTGCCAGCAGCTTAATTTGGGGGGGCGAGCAGTACTTC

D gene: NA
CDR3 length: 13
V gene: TRBV19
clone size: few
J gene: TRBJ1-2
CDR3 protein: CASSATASDGYTF
CDR3 DNA: TGTGCCAGTAGTGCAACAGCATCAGATGGCTACACCTTC

D gene: NA
CDR3 length: 13
V gene: TRBV24-1
clone size: NA
J gene: TRBJ2-7
CDR3 protein: CATSDADTYEQYF
CDR3 DNA: TGTGCCACCAGTGACGCCGACACGTACGAGCAGTACTTC

D gene: NA
CDR3 length: 14
V gene: TRBV10-1
clone size: many
J gene: TRBJ2-5
CDR3 protein: CASSERAQGETQYF
CDR3 DNA: TGCGCCAGCAGTGAGAGGGCCCAGGGAGAGACCCAGTACTTC

D gene: NA
CDR3 length: 14
V gene: TRBV7-9
clone size: NA
J gene: TRBJ2-5
CDR3 protein: CASSTSRGRETQYF
CDR3 DNA: TGTGCCAGCAGCACGAGCCGAGGACGGGAGACCCAGTACTTC

D gene: NA
CDR3 length: 14
V gene: TRBV4-1
clone size: many
J gene: TRBJ1-1
CDR3 protein: CASSQDMGGAEAFF
CDR3 DNA: TGCGCCAGCAGCCAAGATATGGGGGGGGCTGAAGCTTTCTTT

D gene: TRBD2
CDR3 length: 16
V gene: TRBV20-1
clone size: NA
J gene: TRBJ2-5
CDR3 protein: CSASRRTSGALETQYF
CDR3 DNA: TGCAGTGCTAGCCGGAGGACTAGCGGGGCCCTAGAGACCCAGTACTTC